This T cell receptor beta chain came from a study of cytomegalovirus exposure and HLA in healthy donors. CDR1 and CDR2 from the germline V gene are MNHEY and SVGAGI. Trimming removed 6 bases from V and 7 bases from J; junction bases left unmatched: 7. CDR3 length: 14 amino acids. 13 Jbeta primers and 60 Vbeta primers were used for the PCR. Sequencing was performed with immunoSEQ multiplex PCR; in TCRdb, only in-frame clones are kept and a portion is missing. Of tens of thousands of clones in the sample, roughly 63% are singletons; the top ten hold about 22%. The material sequenced was PBMCs. The V and J genes are TRBV6-5 and TRBJ1-5; 9 nucleotides match TRBD1. The source is a woman aged 45-65 years in good health and CMV-seropositive. Written as DNA, the CDR3 is TGTGCCAGCAGATCCGGGACAGGGTACCAGCCCCAGCATTTT. It codes for CASRSGTGYQPQHF.